Listed below are T cell receptor beta chains from one sample, sequenced in a study of Graves' ophthalmopathy and Graves' hyperthyroidism. MiXCR, applied by TCRdb to the multiplex PCR reads, yields one record per CDR3 protein. The sample carries some 1.1 million distinct CDR3 sequences, around a third recorded once. The sequencing input was peripheral blood or thyroid tissue (not recorded which). These receptors all come from an adult man with Graves' hyperthyroidism. Both conserved end residues are part of each CDR3. The D gene is left open where the match is weak. Clone size is stated in some rows and not others, as once, few, many or a class when expanded.

>NA|TRBJ1-6|NA|TRBV6-1
TGTGCCAGCAGTTTTGGGTCAGAAAATTCACCCCTCCACTTT
CASSFGSENSPLHF
>NA|TRBJ1-5|many|TRBV19
TGTGCCAGTAACCCAGTGGTTTCGGGATGGCCCCAGCATTTT
CASNPVVSGWPQHF
>NA|TRBJ2-7|NA|TRBV7-6
NA
CASSFCSAGGGYDEQYF
>TRBD1|TRBJ2-5|many|TRBV7-8
TGTGCCAGCAGCTTAGGTACTAACAGGGGAGAGACCCAGTACTTC
CASSLGTNRGETQYF
>NA|TRBJ1-5|many|TRBV20-1
TGCAGTGCCGGCTGGGGAGGCAATCAGCCCCAGCATTTT
CSAGWGGNQPQHF
>NA|TRBJ2-7|many|TRBV29-1
TGCAGCGTCGAGTCACCGACCGCCTACGAGCAGTACTTC
CSVESPTAYEQYF
>NA|TRBJ2-7|NA|TRBV7-2
TGTGCCAGCAGCTTACAATCCAGGGGGGGCGAGCAGTACTTC
CASSLQSRGGEQYF
>NA|TRBJ2-7|few|TRBV2
TGTGCCAGCAGTGGGGGTAGCGGACCTCTTGGAAACTTC
CASSGGSGPLGNF
>TRBD1|TRBJ1-2|few|TRBV11-1
TGTGCCAGCAGCGTGACAGGGCACTATGGCTACACCTTC
CASSVTGHYGYTF
>TRBD2|TRBJ2-5|NA|TRBV7-8
TGTGCCAGCAGCTCTCTCCGGGACTACCCAGAGACCCAGTACTTC
CASSSLRDYPETQYF
>NA|TRBJ1-1|many|TRBV29-1
TGCAGCGCCAACCGGGGGGGGGCGGAAGCTTTCTTT
CSANRGGAEAFF
>TRBD1|TRBJ2-7|many|TRBV5-1
TGCGCCAGCAGCGCATGGACAGGCAATGAGCAGTACTTC
CASSAWTGNEQYF
>NA|TRBJ1-4|many|TRBV6-5
TGTGCCAGCAGTTACTCGAAAGAGGAAAAACTGTTTTTT
CASSYSKEEKLFF
>TRBD1|TRBJ1-1|few|TRBV10-2
TGCGCCAGCCAGGGACAGGGAGAGAACACTGAAGCTTTCTTT
CASQGQGENTEAFF
>NA|TRBJ1-4|NA|TRBV2
TGTGCCAGCATGGGAAATGAAAAACTGTTTTTT
CASMGNEKLFF
>NA|TRBJ1-1|NA|TRBV7-2
TGTGCCAGCAGCTCCTGGGGTAGGACCACTGAAGCTTTCTTT
CASSSWGRTTEAFF
>NA|TRBJ2-7|many|TRBV7-9
TGTGCCAGCAGCCCCCTGGGGACCGAGCAGTACTTC
CASSPLGTEQYF
>NA|TRBJ2-5|NA|TRBV7-2
TGTGCCAGCAGCTTATTTTTCGGGGGCCATCAGCCCCAGTACTTC
CASSLFFGGHQPQYF
>TRBD1|TRBJ1-5|few|TRBV7-9
TGTGCCAGCAGCTTAGGGACAGGGGGCCGTTTGGGCAATCAGCCCCAGCATTTT
CASSLGTGGRLGNQPQHF
>TRBD1|TRBJ1-6|NA|TRBV20-1
TGCAGTGCTAAAATAGGACAGGGTTCCTATAATTCACCCCTCCACTTT
CSAKIGQGSYNSPLHF
>TRBD2|TRBJ2-2|NA|TRBV12-3/TRBV12-4
TGTGCCACTATCCTAGCGGGAGGGGGAAACACCGGGGAGCTGTTTTTT
CATILAGGGNTGELFF
>TRBD2|TRBJ2-5|many|TRBV7-2
TGTGCCAGCTCCCCCCAGCGCGGAGCGGGGGAGACCCAGTACTTC
CASSPQRGAGETQYF
>NA|TRBJ2-7|few|TRBV25-1
TGTGCCAGCACGCGGGGAGGTGTGTACGAGCAGTACTTC
CASTRGGVYEQYF
>TRBD2|TRBJ2-5|NA|TRBV2
TGTGCCAGCAGTGCGAGTCACGAGCGGGGGATAGGGGAGACCCAGTACTTC
CASSASHERGIGETQYF
>NA|TRBJ1-1|many|TRBV15
TGTGCCACCGGAGGCCGCTTAGGCACTGAAGCTTTCTTT
CATGGRLGTEAFF
>NA|TRBJ2-5|NA|TRBV10-3
TGTGCCATCAGATCCGCCGAGGGGCGAGAGGAGACCCAGTACTTC
CAIRSAEGREETQYF
>TRBD2|TRBJ2-5|NA|TRBV2
TGTGCCAGCGTTGGACTAGCGGGAGTGGCGACCCAGTACTTC
CASVGLAGVATQYF
>NA|TRBJ1-1|NA|TRBV11-2
TGTGCCAGCAGCTCCTTAGGGCAATGGAACACTGAAGCTTTCTTT
CASSSLGQWNTEAFF
>NA|TRBJ1-1|many|TRBV11-2
TGTGCCAGCAGCTTAAGTCAGAACGGTGAAGCTTTCTTT
CASSLSQNGEAFF
>NA|TRBJ2-6|NA|TRBV30
TGTGCCTGGAGTGGGGCGAAGGGGCGCGGGGCCAACGTCCTGACTTTC
CAWSGAKGRGANVLTF
>TRBD2|TRBJ2-7|once|TRBV10-3
TGTGCCAGCAGAGGCGGGGGTAATCTGGGAGAGCAGTACTTC
CASRGGGNLGEQYF
>NA|TRBJ1-2|NA|TRBV12-3/TRBV12-4
TGTGCCAGCAGGTGGGGAATTAGCGATGGCTACACCTTC
CASRWGISDGYTF
>NA|TRBJ2-2|NA|TRBV10-3
TGTGCCATCAGTGAGACCACCGGGGAGCTGTTTTTT
CAISETTGELFF
>NA|TRBJ1-1|many|TRBV7-9
TGTGCCAGCAGCTTAGTACAGGCGACCACTGAAGCTTTCTTT
CASSLVQATTEAFF
>TRBD1|TRBJ1-2|many|TRBV7-8
TGTGCCAGCAGCTTAGCCAGGGACAGGGGCTACACCTTC
CASSLARDRGYTF
>NA|TRBJ2-7|few|TRBV7-2
TGTGCCAGCAGCTTAGGGACTGGCTATCCCTACGAGCAGTACTTC
CASSLGTGYPYEQYF
>NA|TRBJ1-2|few|TRBV2
TGTGCCAGCAGGGATCGGACGGCTAACTATGGCTACACCTTC
CASRDRTANYGYTF
>NA|TRBJ1-2|NA|TRBV29-1
TGCAGCTTGGAGGGGGAGGGCTACACCTTC
CSLEGEGYTF
>NA|TRBJ1-2|NA|TRBV11-2
TGTGCCAGCAGCTTTATATTGGGGAATGGCTACACCTTC
CASSFILGNGYTF
>TRBD1|TRBJ2-7|NA|TRBV25-1
TGTGCCAGCAGTCCAGGGGGCGTAGTAGACGAGCAGTACTTC
CASSPGGVVDEQYF
>NA|TRBJ2-7|few|TRBV6-6
TGTGCCAGCAGTTACACGGGAGCGTCCTACGAGCAGTACTTC
CASSYTGASYEQYF
>TRBD2|TRBJ2-7|NA|TRBV20-1
TGCAGTGCCAGCAGCTCCCCAGGCAAGCGGGGCTACGAGCAGTACTTC
CSASSSPGKRGYEQYF
>NA|TRBJ1-5|NA|TRBV7-2
TGTGCCAGCAGTTTATCGGGACTGCAGCCCCAGCATTTT
CASSLSGLQPQHF
>NA|TRBJ1-5|many|TRBV10-2
TGCGCCAGCAGTGAGTCAGGAGAAAATCAGCCCCAGCATTTT
CASSESGENQPQHF
>NA|TRBJ1-2|NA|TRBV25-1
TGTACCAGCAGTGAATGGGGATCCCTGGGCTGCGACTTC
CTSSEWGSLGCDF
>NA|TRBJ1-3|many|TRBV4-2
TGTGCCAGCAGCCCCGCCGAGACACTTGGAAACACCATATATTTT
CASSPAETLGNTIYF
>NA|TRBJ1-1|few|TRBV28
TGTGCCAGCAGTTGGGGATTTGAAGCTTTCTTT
CASSWGFEAFF
>NA|TRBJ2-2|many|TRBV24-1
TGTGCCACCAGTGATTACGGGGCCGGGACCGGGGAGCTGTTTTTT
CATSDYGAGTGELFF
>TRBD1|TRBJ1-1|NA|TRBV25-1
TGTGCCAGCTCACCAAATGGACAGGGTTTGGACACTGAAGCTTTCTTT
CASSPNGQGLDTEAFF
>NA|TRBJ1-5|many|TRBV19
TGTGCCAGTAGTATCCGGGACGGTTATAGCAATCAGCCCCAGCATTTT
CASSIRDGYSNQPQHF
>TRBD2|TRBJ2-5|NA|TRBV10-2
TGCGCCAGCAGTGCCGGACTAGCGGGAGCCTGGGAGACCCAGTACTTC
CASSAGLAGAWETQYF
>TRBD1|TRBJ2-6|many|TRBV7-9
TGTGCCAGCGAGGACAGGGCCTCTGGGGCCAACGTCCTGACTTTC
CASEDRASGANVLTF
>NA|TRBJ1-6|NA|TRBV9
TGTGCCAGCAGTGGACAGATGAATAATTCACCCCTCCACTTT
CASSGQMNNSPLHF
>TRBD1|TRBJ1-4|NA|TRBV5-1
TGCGCCAGCAGCTTGGGGACAGGGAGAATTAATGAAAAACTGTTTTTT
CASSLGTGRINEKLFF
>TRBD2|TRBJ2-5|few|TRBV10-2
TGCGCCAGCAGTACGGCGGGAGGGCCGGTGACAGAGACCCAGTACTTC
CASSTAGGPVTETQYF